A selection of T cell receptor beta chains follows, all from one sample in a study of T cell responses to AZD1222 COVID-19 vaccine. Assay: immunoSEQ multiplex PCR; the TCRdb copy retains only in-frame clones and omits some. Here the sample spans 70,000 to 85,000 clones, 80% to 90% being singletons. Sequenced here: peripheral blood, sampled 28 days after the second AZD1222 dose. The receptor source for this set is an adult who received the AZD1222 COVID-19 vaccine. CDR3s include the opening cysteine and the closing phenylalanine or tryptophan. A D gene is named only where the DNA matches it firmly. Only part of the rows carry a size: once, few, many, or a class if the clone is expanded.

j_call v_call d_call clone_size cdr3_aa cdr3_nt
TRBJ1-2 TRBV3-1/TRBV3-2 TRBD1 . CASSLEGARGYGYTF TGTGCCAGCAGCTTGGAGGGGGCGCGGGGATATGGCTACACCTTC
TRBJ1-2 TRBV5-6 TRBD1 . CASSYLGQANYGYTF TGTGCCAGCAGCTACCTCGGACAGGCGAACTATGGCTACACCTTC
TRBJ1-1 TRBV28 . . CASSSPAIGHEKGTEAFF TGTGCCAGCAGTTCTCCCGCCATCGGTCACGAGAAGGGGACTGAAGCTTTCTTT
TRBJ1-6 TRBV7-2 TRBD1 . CASSLVGTGSSYNSPLHF TGTGCCAGCAGCTTAGTCGGGACAGGGAGCTCCTATAATTCACCCCTCCACTTT
TRBJ1-6 TRBV9 . . CASSVGDWISPLHF TGTGCCAGCAGCGTAGGGGACTGGATTTCACCCCTCCACTTT
TRBJ2-1 TRBV11-1 . . CASRAGQYNEQFF TGTGCCAGCCGGGCGGGTCAGTACAATGAGCAGTTCTTC
TRBJ2-3 TRBV5-4 . few CASSSLYRTDTQYF TGTGCCAGCAGCTCCCTTTATCGCACAGATACGCAGTATTTT
TRBJ2-7 TRBV28 TRBD1 . CASSPRQGSRGEQYF TGTGCCAGCAGCCCCCGACAGGGTTCCCGTGGGGAGCAGTACTTC
TRBJ2-1 TRBV30 . . CAWSRMSFYNEQFF TGTGCCTGGAGTCGAATGAGCTTTTACAATGAGCAGTTCTTC
TRBJ1-1 TRBV6-2/TRBV6-3 TRBD1 few CASSYALGQGTEAFF TGTGCCAGCAGTTACGCTCTCGGACAGGGCACTGAAGCTTTCTTT
TRBJ2-3 TRBV6-2/TRBV6-3 . . CASSFRSTDTQYF TGTGCCAGCAGTTTCCGTAGCACAGATACGCAGTATTTT
TRBJ2-7 TRBV27 . . CASRKWQDGYEQYF TGTGCCAGCAGGAAATGGCAGGACGGCTACGAGCAGTACTTC
TRBJ1-2 TRBV25-1 . . CASSQGSTGYGYTF TGTGCCAGCAGTCAAGGGAGTACAGGGTATGGCTACACCTTC
TRBJ2-7 TRBV7-9 . . CASSSSGRQPYEQYF TGTGCCAGCAGCTCTAGTGGGCGGCAGCCATACGAGCAGTACTTC
TRBJ1-1 TRBV29-1 . . CSAVTPEAFF TGCAGCGCCGTCACGCCTGAAGCTTTCTTT
TRBJ1-1 TRBV5-8 . . CASSLDVPNTEAFF TGTGCCAGCAGCTTGGATGTTCCGAACACTGAAGCTTTCTTT
TRBJ2-3 TRBV27 . . CASSLSPGAFTDTQYF TGTGCCAGCAGTTTATCCCCGGGAGCCTTTACAGATACGCAGTATTTT
TRBJ2-7 TRBV7-9 . . CASSLGSGRAYAYEQYF TGTGCCAGCAGCTTAGGATCAGGCAGGGCCTACGCCTACGAGCAGTACTTC
TRBJ2-7 TRBV7-2 TRBD2 once CASSSRTSGRAFNEQYF TGTGCCAGCAGCTCAAGAACCAGCGGGAGGGCGTTCAACGAGCAGTACTTC
TRBJ2-7 TRBV19 . . CASSGRRGEQYF TGTGCCAGTAGTGGACGGAGGGGCGAGCAGTACTTC
TRBJ2-7 TRBV4-2 . . CASSQEADRYEQYF TGTGCCAGCAGCCAAGAAGCAGATCGGTACGAGCAGTACTTC
TRBJ2-3 TRBV28 . . CASSLIGRGTSTDTQYF TGTGCCAGCAGTTTGATCGGACGGGGTACTAGCACAGATACGCAGTATTTT